The rows below give T cell receptor beta chains drawn from one sample of a study of T-cell memory formation after mild COVID-19. Each CDR3 protein gets one entry after TCRdb re-called the 5' RACE reads with MiXCR. The profile shows about 290,000 distinct CDR3 sequences, approximately 16% of them singletons. The sample was PBMCs or a T cell subset sorted from them (not recorded which). All receptors come from a young man who had mild COVID-19 (a few samples of this study predate the infection). Cell type and time point are not known. The CDR3 runs from the conserved cysteine through the conserved F or W. Each record gives: clone size, V gene, D gene, J gene, CDR3 protein, CDR3 DNA. The D gene is left open where the match is weak. Rows may omit the clone size; those that give it use once, few, many or a size class.

few	TRBV4-1	TRBD1	TRBJ1-2	CASSQDQLGGGYDYGYTF	TGCGCCAGCAGCCAAGATCAATTGGGAGGGGGCTATGACTATGGCTACACCTTC
few	TRBV9	.	TRBJ1-2	CASSVAGPSIYTF	TGTGCCAGCAGCGTAGCAGGGCCTTCCATCTACACCTTC
.	TRBV7-2	TRBD2	TRBJ2-7	CASSRTSGAYEQYF	TGTGCCAGCAGCCGGACTAGCGGGGCCTACGAGCAGTACTTC
.	TRBV6-2/TRBV6-3	.	TRBJ2-1	CASSYPPRGRNNEQFF	TGTGCCAGCAGTTACCCCCCCCGGGGGCGGAACAATGAGCAGTTCTTC
few	TRBV6-5	TRBD1	TRBJ2-1	CASSYSTSRGQIEQFF	TGTGCCAGCAGTTACTCGACATCCAGGGGGCAGATTGAGCAGTTCTTC
.	TRBV5-1	.	TRBJ2-7	CASSLSAQAEQYF	TGCGCCAGCAGCTTGTCAGCGCAGGCCGAGCAGTACTTC
few	TRBV20-1	.	TRBJ2-1	CSARAIGSSYNEQFF	TGCAGTGCTAGAGCCATCGGAAGCTCCTACAATGAGCAGTTCTTC
many	TRBV19	TRBD2	TRBJ2-5	CASSLTSGGFETQYF	TGTGCCAGTAGCTTGACTAGCGGGGGGTTTGAGACCCAGTACTTC
few	TRBV6-5	TRBD1	TRBJ1-2	CASSYSTQGAGGYTF	TGTGCCAGCAGTTACTCGACACAGGGGGCTGGAGGCTACACCTTC
few	TRBV5-1	.	TRBJ1-2	CASSLGGINYGYTF	TGCGCCAGCAGCTTGGGCGGAATTAACTATGGCTACACCTTC
many	TRBV15	TRBD1	TRBJ2-1	CATSRDSGGLYNEQFF	TGTGCCACCAGCAGAGATTCAGGGGGCCTCTACAATGAGCAGTTCTTC
few	TRBV5-1	.	TRBJ2-3	CASSSVGERGTDTQYF	TGCGCCAGCAGCTCGGTGGGGGAGCGTGGGACAGATACGCAGTATTTT
few	TRBV25-1	.	TRBJ1-5	CATGQYSNQPQHF	TGTGCCACAGGACAGTATAGCAATCAGCCCCAGCATTTT
few	TRBV30	TRBD2	TRBJ2-1	CASPRASGGANEQFF	TGTGCCTCCCCCAGGGCTAGCGGGGGGGCTAATGAGCAGTTCTTC
.	TRBV29-1	.	TRBJ1-6	CSKTRSNSPLHF	TGCAGCAAAACCCGGAGTAATTCACCCCTCCACTTT
.	TRBV6-2/TRBV6-3	.	TRBJ2-3	CASSPDSRRADTQYF	TGTGCCAGCAGTCCGGACTCCCGTCGGGCAGATACGCAGTATTTT
.	TRBV29-1	TRBD1	TRBJ1-1	CSVATGIDTEAFF	TGCAGCGTTGCGACAGGGATCGACACTGAAGCTTTCTTT
few	TRBV9	.	TRBJ2-1	CASSVGQLNEQFF	TGTGCCAGCAGCGTAGGACAACTCAATGAGCAGTTCTTC
few	TRBV5-6	TRBD1	TRBJ2-3	CASSLRDRDPDTQYF	TGTGCCAGCAGCTTACGGGACAGGGACCCAGATACGCAGTATTTT
few	TRBV29-1	.	TRBJ2-2	CSVAWQGNTGELFF	TGCAGCGTTGCATGGCAGGGGAACACCGGGGAGCTGTTTTTT
.	TRBV20-1	.	TRBJ1-2	CSARGVLPWDGGYTF	TGCAGTGCTAGGGGCGTTTTGCCCTGGGACGGGGGCTACACCTTC
many	TRBV7-9	TRBD1	TRBJ1-2	CASSPDGTGGF	TGTGCCAGCAGCCCTGACGGGACAGGGGGATTC
few	TRBV20-1	.	TRBJ2-4	CSASGGVKNIQYF	TGCAGTGCTAGTGGCGGGGTCAAAAACATTCAGTACTTC
.	TRBV13	.	TRBJ1-1	CASSLGRGRNTEAFF	TGTGCCAGCAGCTTAGGCAGGGGAAGGAACACTGAAGCTTTCTTT
.	TRBV20-1	.	TRBJ2-1	CSAPRLGDNEQFF	TGCAGTGCCCCACGGTTAGGGGACAATGAGCAGTTCTTC
.	TRBV29-1	.	TRBJ2-3	CSLTSTDTQYF	TGCAGCTTAACTAGCACAGATACGCAGTATTTT
few	TRBV20-1	.	TRBJ1-1	CSALRQTLGAFF	TGCAGTGCCCTTCGACAGACCCTCGGAGCTTTCTTT
.	TRBV12-3/TRBV12-4	.	TRBJ1-1	CASSFRFFRENTEAFF	TGTGCCAGCAGTTTTCGTTTTTTCCGTGAGAACACTGAAGCTTTCTTT
.	TRBV5-1	TRBD1	TRBJ1-1	CASSTGQGPTEAFF	TGCGCCAGCAGCACCGGACAGGGTCCCACTGAAGCTTTCTTT
.	TRBV7-3	TRBD2	TRBJ2-3	CASSLTLAESTDTQYF	TGTGCCAGCAGCTTAACCCTAGCGGAAAGCACAGATACGCAGTATTTT
many	TRBV20-1	TRBD2	TRBJ2-1	CSAPLAGGPNNEQFF	TGCAGTGCTCCTCTAGCGGGGGGGCCCAACAATGAGCAGTTCTTC
few	TRBV27	.	TRBJ2-4	CASSRGVWENIQYF	TGTGCCAGCAGTCGCGGGGTGTGGGAAAACATTCAGTACTTC
.	TRBV6-5	.	TRBJ1-2	CASSLTRKHYGYTF	TGTGCCAGCAGTTTGACCCGAAAACACTATGGCTACACCTTC
few	TRBV7-2	TRBD1	TRBJ1-2	CASSLRQGNNGYTF	TGTGCCAGCAGCTTAAGACAGGGGAACAATGGCTACACCTTC
.	TRBV4-3	.	TRBJ2-5	CASSQGAGAYQETQYF	TGCGCCAGCAGCCAAGGTGCAGGTGCCTACCAAGAGACCCAGTACTTC
few	TRBV12-3/TRBV12-4	TRBD1	TRBJ2-3	CASTPGQATDTQYF	TGTGCCAGCACACCGGGACAGGCAACAGATACGCAGTATTTT
.	TRBV7-2	.	TRBJ2-5	CASSLRRGWETQYF	TGTGCCAGCAGCTTACGAAGGGGGTGGGAGACCCAGTACTTC
few	TRBV25-1	.	TRBJ2-7	CASSSRTAVYEQYF	TGTGCCAGCAGCTCCAGGACAGCTGTCTACGAGCAGTACTTC